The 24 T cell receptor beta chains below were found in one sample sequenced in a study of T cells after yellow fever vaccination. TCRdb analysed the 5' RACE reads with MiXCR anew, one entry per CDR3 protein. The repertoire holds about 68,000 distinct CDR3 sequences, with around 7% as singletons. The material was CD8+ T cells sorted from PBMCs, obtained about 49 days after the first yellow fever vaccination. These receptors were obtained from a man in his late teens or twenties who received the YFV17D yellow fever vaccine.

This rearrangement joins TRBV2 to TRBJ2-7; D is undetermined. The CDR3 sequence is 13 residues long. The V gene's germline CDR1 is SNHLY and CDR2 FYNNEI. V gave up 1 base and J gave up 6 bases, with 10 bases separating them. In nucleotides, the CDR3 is TGTGCCAGCAGTGAAGATTTTTCAGGCGAGCAGTACTTC. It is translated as CASSEDFSGEQYF.

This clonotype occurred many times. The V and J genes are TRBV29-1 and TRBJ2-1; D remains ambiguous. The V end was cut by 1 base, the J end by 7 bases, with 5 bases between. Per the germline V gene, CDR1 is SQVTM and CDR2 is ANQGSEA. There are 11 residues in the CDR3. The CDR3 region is CSVEGANEQFF. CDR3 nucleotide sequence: TGCAGCGTTGAAGGGGCTAATGAGCAGTTCTTC.

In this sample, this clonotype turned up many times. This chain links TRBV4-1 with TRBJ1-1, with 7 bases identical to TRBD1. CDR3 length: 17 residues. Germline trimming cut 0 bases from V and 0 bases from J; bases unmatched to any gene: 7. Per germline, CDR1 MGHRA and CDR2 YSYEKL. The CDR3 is CASSQDIGGPVNTEAFF. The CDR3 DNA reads TGCGCCAGCAGCCAAGATATAGGGGGCCCGGTGAACACTGAAGCTTTCTTT.

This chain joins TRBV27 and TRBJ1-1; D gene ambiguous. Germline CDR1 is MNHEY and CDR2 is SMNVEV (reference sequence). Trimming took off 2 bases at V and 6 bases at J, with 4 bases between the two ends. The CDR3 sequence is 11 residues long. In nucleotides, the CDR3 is TGTGCCAGCAGTTTAGGCGCTGAAGCTTTCTTT. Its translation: CASSLGAEAFF.

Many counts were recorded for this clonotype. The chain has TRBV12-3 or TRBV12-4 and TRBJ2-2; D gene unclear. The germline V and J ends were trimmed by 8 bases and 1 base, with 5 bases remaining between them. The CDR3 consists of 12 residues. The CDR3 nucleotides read TGTGCCAGCTCCGAGAACACCGGGGAGCTGTTTTTT. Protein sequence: CASSENTGELFF.

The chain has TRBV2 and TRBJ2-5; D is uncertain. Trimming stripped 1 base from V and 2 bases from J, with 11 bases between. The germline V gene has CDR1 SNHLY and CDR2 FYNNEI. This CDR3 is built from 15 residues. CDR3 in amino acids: CASSEGQMVQETQYF. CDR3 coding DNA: TGTGCCAGCAGTGAAGGTCAGATGGTACAAGAGACCCAGTACTTC.

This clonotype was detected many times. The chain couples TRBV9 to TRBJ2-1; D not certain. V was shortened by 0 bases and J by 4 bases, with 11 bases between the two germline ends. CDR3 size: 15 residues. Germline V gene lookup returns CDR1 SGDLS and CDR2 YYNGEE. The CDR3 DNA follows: TGTGCCAGCAGCGTAGGAGGACCAACTTACAATGAGCAGTTCTTC. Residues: CASSVGGPTYNEQFF.

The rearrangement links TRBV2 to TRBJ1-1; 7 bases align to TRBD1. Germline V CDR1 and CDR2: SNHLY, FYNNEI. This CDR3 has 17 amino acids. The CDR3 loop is CTRCPSGGGTANTEAFF. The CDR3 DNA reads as TGTACCCGCTGCCCTAGCGGGGGTGGGACAGCGAACACTGAAGCTTTCTTT.

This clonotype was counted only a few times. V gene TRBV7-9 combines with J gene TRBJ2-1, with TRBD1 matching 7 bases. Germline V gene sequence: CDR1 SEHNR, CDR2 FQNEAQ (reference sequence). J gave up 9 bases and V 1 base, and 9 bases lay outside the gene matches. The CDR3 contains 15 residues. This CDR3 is CASSLVSQTGTEQFF. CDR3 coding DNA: TGTGCCAGCAGCTTAGTCTCACAGACAGGGACTGAGCAGTTCTTC.

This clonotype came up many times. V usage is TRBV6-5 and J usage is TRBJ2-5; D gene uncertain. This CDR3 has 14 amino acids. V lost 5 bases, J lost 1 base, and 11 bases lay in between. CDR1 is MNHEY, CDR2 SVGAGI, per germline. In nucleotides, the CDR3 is TGTGCCAGCAGTCACGACGGCCTCCAAGAGACCCAGTACTTC. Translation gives CASSHDGLQETQYF.

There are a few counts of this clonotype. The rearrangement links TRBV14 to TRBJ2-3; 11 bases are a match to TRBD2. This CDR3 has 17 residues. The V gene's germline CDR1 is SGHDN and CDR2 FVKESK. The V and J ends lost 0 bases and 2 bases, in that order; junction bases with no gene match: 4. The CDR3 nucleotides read TGTGCCAGCAGCCAAGATACTAGCGGGGGCCCCACAGATACGCAGTATTTT. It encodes CASSQDTSGGPTDTQYF.

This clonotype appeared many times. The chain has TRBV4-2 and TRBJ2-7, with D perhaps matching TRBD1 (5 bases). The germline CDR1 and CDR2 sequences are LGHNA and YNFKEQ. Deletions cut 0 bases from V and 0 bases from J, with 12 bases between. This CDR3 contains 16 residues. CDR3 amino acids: CASSQDGAIPSYEQYF. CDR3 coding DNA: TGTGCCAGCAGCCAAGATGGGGCCATCCCCTCCTACGAGCAGTACTTC.

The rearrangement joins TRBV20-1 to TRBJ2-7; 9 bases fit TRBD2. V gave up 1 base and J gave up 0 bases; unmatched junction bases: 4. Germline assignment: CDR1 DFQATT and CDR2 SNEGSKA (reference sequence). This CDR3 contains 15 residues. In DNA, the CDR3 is TGCAGTGCTAGAGGCCTAGCGGGGAGCTCCTACGAGCAGTACTTC. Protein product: CSARGLAGSSYEQYF.

The CDR3 sequence: CASIKPGQGFPYEQYV. The CDR3 DNA sequence: TGTGCCAGCATCAAGCCGGGACAGGGGTTTCCCTACGAGCAGTACGTC. This sequence joins TRBV21-1 and TRBJ2-7; TRBD1 reflects the table's D call only, with no check against the DNA. TRBV21-1 counts as a pseudogene. The CDR3 has 16 amino acids.

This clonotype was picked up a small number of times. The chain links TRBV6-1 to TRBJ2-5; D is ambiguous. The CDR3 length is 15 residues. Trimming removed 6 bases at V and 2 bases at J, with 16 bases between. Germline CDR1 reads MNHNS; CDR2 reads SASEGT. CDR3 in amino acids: CASRPDIPLQETQYF. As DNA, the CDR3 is TGTGCCAGCAGACCCGACATTCCGCTTCAAGAGACCCAGTACTTC.

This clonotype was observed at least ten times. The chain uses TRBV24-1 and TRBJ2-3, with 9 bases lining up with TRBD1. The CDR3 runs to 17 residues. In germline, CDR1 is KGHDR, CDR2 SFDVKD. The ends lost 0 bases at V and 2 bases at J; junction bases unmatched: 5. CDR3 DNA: TGTGCCACCAGTGATTTGGGACAGGGGCAGCTCACAGATACGCAGTATTTT. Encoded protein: CATSDLGQGQLTDTQYF.

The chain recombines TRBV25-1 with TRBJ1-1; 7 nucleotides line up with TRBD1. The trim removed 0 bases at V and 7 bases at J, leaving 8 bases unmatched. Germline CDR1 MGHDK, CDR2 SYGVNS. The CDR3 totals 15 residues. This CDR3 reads CASSEYGGQAREAFF. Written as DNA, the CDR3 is TGTGCCAGCAGTGAATATGGAGGACAGGCGCGTGAAGCTTTCTTT.

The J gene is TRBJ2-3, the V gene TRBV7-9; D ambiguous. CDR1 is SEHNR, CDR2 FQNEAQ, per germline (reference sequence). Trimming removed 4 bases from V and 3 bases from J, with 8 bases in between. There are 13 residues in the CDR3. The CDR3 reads CASSSPATDTQYF. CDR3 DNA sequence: TGTGCCAGCAGCTCCCCGGCAACAGATACGCAGTATTTT.

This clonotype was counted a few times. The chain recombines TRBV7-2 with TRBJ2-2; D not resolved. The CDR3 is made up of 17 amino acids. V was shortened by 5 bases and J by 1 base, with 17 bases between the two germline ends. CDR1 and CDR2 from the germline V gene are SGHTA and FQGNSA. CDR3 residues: CASSPPDFTLNTGELFF. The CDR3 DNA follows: TGTGCCAGCAGCCCACCGGATTTCACCTTGAACACCGGGGAGCTGTTTTTT. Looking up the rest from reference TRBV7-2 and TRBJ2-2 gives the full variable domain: GAGVSQSPSNKVTEKGKDVELRCDPISGHTALYWYRQSLGQGLEFLIYFQGNSAPDKSGLPSDRFSAERTGGSVSTLTIQRTQQEDSAVYLCASSPPDFTLNTGELFFGEGSRLTVL.

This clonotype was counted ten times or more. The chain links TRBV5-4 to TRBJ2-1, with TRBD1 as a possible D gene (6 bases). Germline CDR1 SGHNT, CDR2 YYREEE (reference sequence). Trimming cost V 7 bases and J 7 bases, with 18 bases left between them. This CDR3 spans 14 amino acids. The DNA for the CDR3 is TGTGCCAGCTTTTTCGGCCCAGGGGAGAATGAGCAGTTCTTC. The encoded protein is CASFFGPGENEQFF.

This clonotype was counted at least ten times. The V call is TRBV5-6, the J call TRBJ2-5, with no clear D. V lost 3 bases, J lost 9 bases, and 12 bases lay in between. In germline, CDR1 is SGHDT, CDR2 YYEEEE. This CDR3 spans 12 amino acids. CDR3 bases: TGTGCCAGCAGCTCCGCCTGGGCGGCCCAGTACTTC. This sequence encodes CASSSAWAAQYF.

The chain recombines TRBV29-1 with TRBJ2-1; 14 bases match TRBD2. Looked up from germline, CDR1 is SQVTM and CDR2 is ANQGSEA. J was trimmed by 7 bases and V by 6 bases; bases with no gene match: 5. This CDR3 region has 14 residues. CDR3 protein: CSVPTSGRVNEQFF. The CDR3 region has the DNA TGCAGCGTACCGACTAGCGGGAGGGTAAATGAGCAGTTCTTC.

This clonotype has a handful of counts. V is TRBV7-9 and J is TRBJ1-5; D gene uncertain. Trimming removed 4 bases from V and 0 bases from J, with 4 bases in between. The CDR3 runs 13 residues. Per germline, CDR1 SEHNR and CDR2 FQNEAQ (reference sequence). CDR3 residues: CASSSGSNQPQHF. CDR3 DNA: TGTGCCAGCAGCTCCGGTAGCAATCAGCCCCAGCATTTT.

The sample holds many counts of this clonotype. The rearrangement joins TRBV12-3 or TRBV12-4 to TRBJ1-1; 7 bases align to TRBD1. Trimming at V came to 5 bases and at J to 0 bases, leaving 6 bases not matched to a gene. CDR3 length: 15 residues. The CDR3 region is CASSPRQGMNTEAFF. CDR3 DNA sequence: TGTGCCAGCAGTCCGCGACAGGGTATGAACACTGAAGCTTTCTTT.